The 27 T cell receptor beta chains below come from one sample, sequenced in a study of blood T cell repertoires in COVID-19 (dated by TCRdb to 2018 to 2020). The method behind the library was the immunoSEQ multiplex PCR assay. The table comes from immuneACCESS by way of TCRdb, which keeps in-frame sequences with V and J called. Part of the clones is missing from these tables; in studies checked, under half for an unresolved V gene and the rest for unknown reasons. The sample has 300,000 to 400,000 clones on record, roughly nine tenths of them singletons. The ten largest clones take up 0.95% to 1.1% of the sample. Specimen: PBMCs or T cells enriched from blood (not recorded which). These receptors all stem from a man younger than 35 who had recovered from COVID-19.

CDR3 sequence: CASAGTEKETQYF. DNA for the CDR3: TGTGCCAGCGCAGGGACAGAAAAAGAGACCCAGTACTTC. The chain is built from TRBV19 and TRBJ2-5; 7 nucleotides line up with TRBD1. The V gene end was trimmed by 9 bases and the J gene end by 3 bases; junction bases not matched to a gene: 7. The CDR3 has 13 amino acids. Per germline, CDR1 LNHDA and CDR2 SQIVND (reference sequence). The complete variable domain, with remaining parts taken from reference TRBV19 and TRBJ2-5, reads DGGITQSPKYLFRKEGQNVTLSCEQNLNHDAMYWYRQDPGQGLRLIYYSQIVNDFQKGDIAEGYSVSREKKESFPLTVTSAQKNPTAFYLCASAGTEKETQYFGPGTRLLVL.

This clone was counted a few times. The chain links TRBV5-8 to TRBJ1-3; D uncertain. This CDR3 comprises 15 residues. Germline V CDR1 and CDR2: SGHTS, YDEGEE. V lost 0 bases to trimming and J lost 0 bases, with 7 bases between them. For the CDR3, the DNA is TGTGCCAGCAGCTTGGGGGGAGCCTCTGGAAACACCATATATTTT. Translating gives CASSLGGASGNTIYF.

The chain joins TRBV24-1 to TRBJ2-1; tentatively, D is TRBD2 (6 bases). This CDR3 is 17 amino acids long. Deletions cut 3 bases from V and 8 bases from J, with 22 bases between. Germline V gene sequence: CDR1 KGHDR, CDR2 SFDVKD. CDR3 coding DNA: TGTGCCACCAGTGATCTCCCGCTTAGCGGTACTAACGATGAGCAGTTCTTC. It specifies CATSDLPLSGTNDEQFF.

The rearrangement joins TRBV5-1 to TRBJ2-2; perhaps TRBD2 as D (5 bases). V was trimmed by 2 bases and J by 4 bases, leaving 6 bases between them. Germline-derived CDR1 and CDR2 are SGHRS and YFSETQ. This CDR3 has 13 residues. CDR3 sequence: CASSFEGTGELFF. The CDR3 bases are TGCGCCAGCAGCTTTGAGGGCACCGGGGAGCTGTTTTTT.

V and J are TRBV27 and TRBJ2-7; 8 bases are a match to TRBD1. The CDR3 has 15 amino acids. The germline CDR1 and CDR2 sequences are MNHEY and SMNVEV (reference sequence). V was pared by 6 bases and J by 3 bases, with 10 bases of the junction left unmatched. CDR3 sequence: CASSWAGTGVYEQYF. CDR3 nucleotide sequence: TGTGCCAGCAGCTGGGCCGGGACAGGCGTCTACGAGCAGTACTTC.

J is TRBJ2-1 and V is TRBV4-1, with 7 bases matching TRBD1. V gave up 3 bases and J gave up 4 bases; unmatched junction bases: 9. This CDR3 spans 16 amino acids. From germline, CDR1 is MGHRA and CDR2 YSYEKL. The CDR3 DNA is TGCGCCAGCAGCCAGAAACCGGGACAGCCTTACAATGAGCAGTTCTTC. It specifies CASSQKPGQPYNEQFF.

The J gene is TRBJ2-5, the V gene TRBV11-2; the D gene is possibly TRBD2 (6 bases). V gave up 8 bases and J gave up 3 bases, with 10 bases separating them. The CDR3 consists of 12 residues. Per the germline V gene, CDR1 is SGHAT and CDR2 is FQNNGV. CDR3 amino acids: CASGDFKETQYF. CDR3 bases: TGTGCCAGCGGGGACTTCAAAGAGACCCAGTACTTC.

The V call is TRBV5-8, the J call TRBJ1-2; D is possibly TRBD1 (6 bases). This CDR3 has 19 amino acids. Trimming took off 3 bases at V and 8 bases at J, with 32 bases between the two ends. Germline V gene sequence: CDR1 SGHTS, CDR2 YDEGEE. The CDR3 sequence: CASSSSRRQANWRNLGYTF. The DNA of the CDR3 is TGTGCCAGCAGCTCGAGCAGACGACAGGCGAATTGGCGTAATTTAGGCTACACCTTC. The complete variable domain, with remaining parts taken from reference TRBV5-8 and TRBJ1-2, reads EAGVTQSPTHLIKTRGQQATLRCSPISGHTSVYWYQQALGLGLQFLLWYDEGEERNRGNFPPRFSGRQFPNYSSELNVNALELEDSALYLCASSSSRRQANWRNLGYTFGSGTRLTVV.

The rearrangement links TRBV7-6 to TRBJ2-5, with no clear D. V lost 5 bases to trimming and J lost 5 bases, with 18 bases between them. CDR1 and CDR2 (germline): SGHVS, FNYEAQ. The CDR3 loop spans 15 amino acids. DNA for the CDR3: TGTGCCAGCAGCCCCCCCGACGGGTCCCGGGAGACCCAGTACTTC. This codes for CASSPPDGSRETQYF.

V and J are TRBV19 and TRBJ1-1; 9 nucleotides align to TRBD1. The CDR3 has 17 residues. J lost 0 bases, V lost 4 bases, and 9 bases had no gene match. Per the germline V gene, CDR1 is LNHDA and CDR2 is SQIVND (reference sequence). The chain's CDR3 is CASSTGTGRIMNTEAFF. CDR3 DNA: TGTGCCAGTAGTACCGGGACAGGGCGTATCATGAACACTGAAGCTTTCTTT.

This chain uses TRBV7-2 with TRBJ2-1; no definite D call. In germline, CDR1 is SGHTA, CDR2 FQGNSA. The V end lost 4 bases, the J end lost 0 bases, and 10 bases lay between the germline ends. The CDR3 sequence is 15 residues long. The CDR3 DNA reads TGTGCCAGCAGCTATTATGACACCTCCTACAATGAGCAGTTCTTC. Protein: CASSYYDTSYNEQFF.

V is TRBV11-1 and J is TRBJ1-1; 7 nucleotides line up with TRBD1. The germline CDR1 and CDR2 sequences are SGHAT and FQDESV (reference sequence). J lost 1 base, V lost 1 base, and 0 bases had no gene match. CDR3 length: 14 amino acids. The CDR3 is CASSLGDRNTEAFF. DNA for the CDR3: TGTGCCAGCAGCTTAGGGGACAGGAACACTGAAGCTTTCTTT.

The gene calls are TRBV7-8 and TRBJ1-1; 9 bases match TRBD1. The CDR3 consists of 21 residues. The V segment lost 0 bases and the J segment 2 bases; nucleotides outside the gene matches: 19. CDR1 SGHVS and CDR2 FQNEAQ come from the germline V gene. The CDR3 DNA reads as TGTGCCAGCAGCTTAGCCCTACGGTCTCTCCGGGACAGGGTATCAAACACTGAAGCTTTCTTT. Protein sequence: CASSLALRSLRDRVSNTEAFF.

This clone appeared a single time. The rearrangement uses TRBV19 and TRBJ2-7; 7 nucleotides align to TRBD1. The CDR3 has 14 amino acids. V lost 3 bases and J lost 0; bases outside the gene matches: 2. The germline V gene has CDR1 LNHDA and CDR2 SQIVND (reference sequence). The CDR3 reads CASSMGDSSYEQYF. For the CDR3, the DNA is TGTGCCAGTAGTATGGGGGACAGCTCCTACGAGCAGTACTTC.

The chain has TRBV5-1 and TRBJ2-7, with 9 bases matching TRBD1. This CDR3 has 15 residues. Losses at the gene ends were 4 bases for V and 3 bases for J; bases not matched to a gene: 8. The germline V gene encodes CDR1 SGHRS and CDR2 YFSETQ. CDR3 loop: CASSPSRTGVYEQYF. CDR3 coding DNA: TGCGCCAGCAGCCCGAGCCGGACAGGGGTCTACGAGCAGTACTTC.

This chain's CDR3 is CASKQGVENSPLHF. The CDR3 bases are TGTGCCAGCAAGCAGGGGGTAGAGAATTCACCCCTCCACTTT. The chain employs TRBV6-5 and TRBJ1-6; 7 bases are a match to TRBD1. CDR3 length: 14 amino acids. V gave up 7 bases and J gave up 7 bases; unmatched junction bases: 7. CDR1 is MNHEY and CDR2 is SVGAGI in the germline V gene.

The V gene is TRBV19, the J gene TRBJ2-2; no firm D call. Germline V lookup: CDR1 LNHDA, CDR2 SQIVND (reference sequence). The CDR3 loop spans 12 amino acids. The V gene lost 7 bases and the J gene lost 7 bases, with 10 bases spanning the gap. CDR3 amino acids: CASTPNGGELFF. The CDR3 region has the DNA TGTGCCAGTACCCCTAATGGCGGGGAGCTGTTTTTT.

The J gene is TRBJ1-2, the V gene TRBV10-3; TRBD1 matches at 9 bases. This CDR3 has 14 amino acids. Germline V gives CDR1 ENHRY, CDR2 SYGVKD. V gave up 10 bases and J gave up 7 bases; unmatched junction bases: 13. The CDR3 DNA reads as TGTGCCACTATAAAGGGACAGGGAATTATTGGCTACACCTTC. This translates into CATIKGQGIIGYTF.

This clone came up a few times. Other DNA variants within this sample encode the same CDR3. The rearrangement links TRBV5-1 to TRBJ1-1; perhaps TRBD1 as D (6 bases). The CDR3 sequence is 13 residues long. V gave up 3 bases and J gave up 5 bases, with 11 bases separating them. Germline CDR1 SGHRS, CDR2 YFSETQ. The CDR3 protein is CASSSQGNTEAFF. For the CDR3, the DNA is TGCGCCAGCAGCTCACAGGGCAATACTGAAGCTTTCTTT.

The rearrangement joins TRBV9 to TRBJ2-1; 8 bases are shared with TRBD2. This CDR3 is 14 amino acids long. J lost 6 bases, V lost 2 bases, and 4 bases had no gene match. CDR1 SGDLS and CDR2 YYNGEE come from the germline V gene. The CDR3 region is CASSVASGFNEQFF. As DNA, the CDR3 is TGTGCCAGCAGCGTGGCTAGCGGGTTCAATGAGCAGTTCTTC.

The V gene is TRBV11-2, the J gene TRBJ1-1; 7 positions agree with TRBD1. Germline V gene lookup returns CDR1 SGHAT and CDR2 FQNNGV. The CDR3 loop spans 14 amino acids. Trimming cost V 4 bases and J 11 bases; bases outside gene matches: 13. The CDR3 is CASSYPGQRIRAFF. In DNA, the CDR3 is TGTGCCAGCAGCTACCCGGGACAGCGGATTAGGGCTTTCTTT.

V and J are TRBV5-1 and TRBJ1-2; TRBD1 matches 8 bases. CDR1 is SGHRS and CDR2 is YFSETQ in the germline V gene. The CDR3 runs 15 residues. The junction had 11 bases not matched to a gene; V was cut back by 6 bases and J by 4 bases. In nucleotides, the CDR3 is TGCGCCAGCACCTTAACCGGGACAGGCCTCTATGGCTACACCTTC. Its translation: CASTLTGTGLYGYTF.

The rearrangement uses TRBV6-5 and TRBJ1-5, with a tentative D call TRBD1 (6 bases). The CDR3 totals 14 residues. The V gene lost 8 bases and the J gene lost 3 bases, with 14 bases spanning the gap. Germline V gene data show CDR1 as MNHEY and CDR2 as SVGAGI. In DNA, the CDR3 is TGTGCCAGCCAACCGGGACAAACCAATCAGCCCCAGCATTTT. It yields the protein CASQPGQTNQPQHF.

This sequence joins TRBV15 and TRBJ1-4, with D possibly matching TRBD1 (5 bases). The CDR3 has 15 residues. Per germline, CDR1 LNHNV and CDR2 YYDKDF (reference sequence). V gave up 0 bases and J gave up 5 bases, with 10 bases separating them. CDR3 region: CATSRDQGGNEKLFF. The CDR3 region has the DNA TGTGCCACCAGCAGAGACCAGGGAGGGAATGAAAAACTGTTTTTT.

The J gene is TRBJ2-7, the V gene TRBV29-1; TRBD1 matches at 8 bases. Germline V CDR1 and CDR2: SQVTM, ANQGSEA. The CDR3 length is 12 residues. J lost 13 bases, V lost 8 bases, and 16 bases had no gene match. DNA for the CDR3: TGCAGCTACGAAGGCCCGACCGGGACAGGTTACTTC. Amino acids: CSYEGPTGTGYF.

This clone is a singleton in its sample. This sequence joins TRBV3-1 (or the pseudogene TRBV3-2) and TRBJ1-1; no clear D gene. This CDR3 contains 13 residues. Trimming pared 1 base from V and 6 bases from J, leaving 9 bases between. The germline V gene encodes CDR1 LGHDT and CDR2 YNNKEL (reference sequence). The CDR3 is CASSQGYSPEAFF. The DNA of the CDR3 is TGTGCCAGCAGCCAAGGCTACAGCCCTGAAGCTTTCTTT.

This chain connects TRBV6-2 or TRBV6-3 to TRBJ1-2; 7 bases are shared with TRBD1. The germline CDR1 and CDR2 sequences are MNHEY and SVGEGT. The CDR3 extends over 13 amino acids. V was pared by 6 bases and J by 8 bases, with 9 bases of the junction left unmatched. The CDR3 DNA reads TGTGCCAGCAGCCCCCGACAGGGAAGCGGCTACACCTTC. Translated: CASSPRQGSGYTF.